This T cell receptor beta chain was sequenced during a study of patients and donors after allogeneic stem cell transplantation. The CDR3 totals 14 residues. Looked up from germline, CDR1 is LGHDT and CDR2 is YNNKEL (reference sequence). V shed 0 bases and J 4 bases; nucleotides not matched to a gene: 1. Each CDR3 protein gets one entry after TCRdb re-called the RT-PCR reads with MiXCR. The table has some 30,000 distinct CDR3 sequences, about 37% seen once; the top ten hold over 65%. In its sample, this clonotype was seen once. Sequences were obtained from blood, either unsorted or a sorted T cell fraction (not recorded which). This receptor was identified in a human donor who was either an allogeneic HSCT recipient or a stem cell or donor lymphocyte infusion donor (not recorded which). It is not recorded whose cells these are; they may come from a transplant donor. The chain couples TRBV3-1 to TRBJ1-2, with 8 bases lining up with TRBD1. The CDR3 DNA reads TGTGCCAGCAGCCAAGAGGACAGGGCCTATGGCTACACCTTC. It encodes CASSQEDRAYGYTF.